This record looks at one T cell receptor (beta chain) sequence and its context. CDR1 is MNHNS and CDR2 is SASEGT in the germline V gene. There are 17 residues in the CDR3. With V trimmed by 0 bases and J by 0 bases, 8 bases remained unmatched. The data were obtained in a study of blood T cells in healthy people across ages. Primers used in a second PCR of about 6 to 11 cycles were a sample-barcoded 5' primer and a J-beta primer mix. MiXCR, run by TCRdb on the 5' RACE reads, gives a single entry per CDR3 protein. The table records 750,000 to 1,000,000 distinct CDR3 sequences, about 28% of them present only once. This sample was also put to use in a study of T cells of mothers and their children.

The chain carries TRBV6-1 and TRBJ2-7, with 7 bases fitting TRBD2. This TCR derives from a woman aged 40 to 55 in good health. The sequenced material came from blood. In nucleotides, the CDR3 is TGTGCCAGCAGTGAAGCGCAGCGGGGCGTTAGCTCCTACGAGCAGTACTTC. Protein product: CASSEAQRGVSSYEQYF.